A single sample is the source of the 13 T cell receptor beta chains below, sequenced in a study of CXCR3-negative and CXCR3-positive naive CD8 T cells. Study conclusions and caveats: CXCR3-positive naive cells carried more hydrophobic TRB CDR3s than CXCR3-negative naive cells did.

The authors prepared UMI-labeled TRB cDNA libraries by 5' RACE. TCRdb reanalyzed the 5' RACE reads, giving one entry per CDR3 protein sequence and no DNA. Its listing shows 150,000 to 160,000 distinct CDR3 sequences. These receptors have no identified antigens. Material for sequencing was naive CXCR3+ CD8+ T cells from blood. Subset of the sample: CD45RO-CCR7+CD27+CD95- naive CD8+ T cells expressing CXCR3 (TNR3+). Every receptor here comes from a human donor in good health. Some clones in this sample may be carry-over from other donors' samples.

The chain has TRBV7-9 and TRBJ1-5. The germline gives CDR1 SEHNR, CDR2 FQNEAQ (reference sequence). The CDR3 has 14 residues. The CDR3 is CASSSDGYNQPQHF.

This rearrangement joins TRBV6-6 to TRBJ1-1. Germline V lookup: CDR1 MNHNY, CDR2 SVGAGI (reference sequence). This CDR3 region has 13 residues. The CDR3 is CASSYVEPPEAFF.

The J gene is TRBJ2-7, the V gene TRBV6-5; TCRdb selects TRBD1, and the lack of DNA leaves this call unchecked. CDR1 is MNHEY, CDR2 SVGAGI, per germline. The CDR3 sequence is 14 residues long. The CDR3 sequence: CASTGTGEQNEQYF.

This chain uses TRBV4-3 with TRBJ1-1. CDR3 size: 13 residues. From germline, CDR1 is LGHNA and CDR2 YSLEER. The CDR3 here is CASSQVAYSEAFF.

The rearrangement links TRBV28 to TRBJ2-7; TCRdb indicates TRBD1, and absent DNA this call remains unverified. The CDR3 sequence is 15 residues long. The germline CDR1 and CDR2 sequences are MDHEN and SYDVKM. CDR3 residues: CASSSLRDRVNEQYF.

J is TRBJ2-5 and V is TRBV29-1; TCRdb outputs TRBD2, but without DNA this stays unchecked. The CDR3 length is 15 residues. In germline, CDR1 is SQVTM, CDR2 ANQGSEA. The CDR3 reads CSVGSLGREGETQYF.

This chain connects TRBV7-2 to TRBJ1-2. The CDR3 loop spans 15 amino acids. Germline V gene lookup returns CDR1 SGHTA and CDR2 FQGNSA. The CDR3 sequence is CASSLGTATNYGYTF.

V and J are TRBV9 and TRBJ2-3; no DNA is available, so the TRBD2 call from TCRdb remains unchecked. CDR3 length equals 17 residues. The germline V gene has CDR1 SGDLS and CDR2 YYNGEE. CDR3 amino acids: CASSVQGGLGPTATQYF. The variable domain in full, with the rest retrieved from reference TRBV9 and TRBJ2-3, is DSGVTQTPKHLITATGQRVTLRCSPRSGDLSVYWYQQSLDQGLQFLIQYYNGEERAKGNILERFSAQQFPDLHSELNLSSLELGDSALYFCASSVQGGLGPTATQYFGPGTRLTVL.

CDR3 protein: CASQGPRVTETQYF. This chain links TRBV28 with TRBJ2-5; the D call from TCRdb, TRBD1, cannot be confirmed without DNA. CDR1 and CDR2 (germline): MDHEN, SYDVKM. The CDR3 extends over 14 amino acids.

The chain recombines TRBV4-3 with TRBJ1-2. CDR1 LGHNA and CDR2 YSLEER come from the germline V gene. This CDR3 is 15 amino acids long. The chain's CDR3 is CASSQEVIGSYGYTF.

The chain has TRBV7-6 and TRBJ2-3; TCRdb's D call, TRBD2, is unchecked because there is no DNA. CDR3 length: 18 amino acids. In germline, CDR1 is SGHVS, CDR2 FNYEAQ. CDR3 amino acids: CASSPTLTSGKGTDTQYF.

This sequence joins TRBV7-6 and TRBJ2-3; no DNA is available, so the TRBD1 call from TCRdb remains unchecked. The CDR3 runs to 16 residues. Germline V gene data show CDR1 as SGHVS and CDR2 as FNYEAQ. The CDR3: CASSLWGQGGTDTQYF.

This rearrangement joins TRBV3-1 to TRBJ2-3; without DNA, the TCRdb call of TRBD2 cannot be checked. The CDR3 sequence is 16 residues long. Germline V gene sequence: CDR1 LGHDT, CDR2 YNNKEL (reference sequence). CDR3 sequence: CASSQVNVIGSGTQYF.